Listed here are 29 T cell receptor beta chains from one sample, sequenced in a study of T cells in Graves' hyperthyroidism and ophthalmopathy. The investigators amplified TCR beta CDR3 regions from RNA transcripts. HTBI primers were the set used in a first-round RT-PCR of the TCR CDR3. TCRdb fed the multiplex PCR reads into MiXCR, producing one record per CDR3 protein. The data contain around 580,000 distinct CDR3 sequences, 35% to 55% of them singletons. The specimen sequenced was peripheral blood or thyroid tissue (not recorded which). The receptors were sampled from a young woman with Graves' hyperthyroidism.

The chain uses TRBV5-1 and TRBJ2-5, with D perhaps given as TRBD1 or TRBD2 (5 bases each). There are 16 residues in the CDR3. CDR1 and CDR2 from the germline V gene are SGHRS and YFSETQ. Between the trimmed V and J ends, which lost 1 base and 3 bases, there was a span of 16 bases. CDR3 nucleotide sequence: TGCGCCAGCAGCTTGACAAGCAGGATGGGGGAAGAGACCCAGTACTTC. Encoded protein: CASSLTSRMGEETQYF.

The J gene is TRBJ1-2, the V gene TRBV7-9; 11 nucleotides line up with TRBD1. Germline V gene data show CDR1 as SEHNR and CDR2 as FQNEAQ (reference sequence). The CDR3 sequence is 13 residues long. V lost 5 bases, J lost 10 bases, and 6 bases stayed unmatched. The CDR3 here is CASSPDRGHDYTF. CDR3 DNA sequence: TGTGCCAGCAGCCCGGACAGGGGGCACGACTACACCTTC.

The sample holds many counts of this clonotype. Written as DNA, the CDR3 is TGTGCCACCGTAGGGACAGGGGCCGGGGAGCTGTTTTTT. This encodes CATVGTGAGELFF. The chain recombines TRBV24-1 with TRBJ2-2, with 10 positions matching TRBD1. Trimming removed 9 bases from V and 6 bases from J; junction bases left unmatched: 3. Germline V lookup: CDR1 KGHDR, CDR2 SFDVKD. The CDR3 sequence is 13 residues long.

This chain links TRBV29-1 with TRBJ1-4, with D unclear. V gave up 7 bases and J gave up 0 bases, with 9 bases separating them. The CDR3 is made up of 13 amino acids. The germline V gene has CDR1 SQVTM and CDR2 ANQGSEA. In DNA form, the CDR3 reads TGCAGCGCCCTGAGTGCAACTAATGAAAAACTGTTTTTT. Protein product: CSALSATNEKLFF.

J is TRBJ2-5 and V is TRBV24-1; a possible D gene is TRBD2 (6 bases). The CDR3 loop spans 15 amino acids. The germline CDR1 and CDR2 sequences are KGHDR and SFDVKD. V dropped 4 bases and J dropped 2 bases, with 13 bases sitting between them. The CDR3 region has the DNA TGTGCCACCAGTGACCAATTAGCGGATCAAGAGACCCAGTACTTC. Translation: CATSDQLADQETQYF.

In its sample, this clonotype was seen many times. The chain joins TRBV12-3 or TRBV12-4 to TRBJ2-7; perhaps TRBD1 as D (6 bases). The V end was cut by 1 base, the J end by 2 bases, with 12 bases between. The length of the CDR3 is 15 residues. The CDR3 protein is CASSLELWTAYEQYF. CDR3 in DNA: TGTGCCAGCAGTTTAGAGCTTTGGACAGCCTACGAGCAGTACTTC.

The chain has TRBV24-1 and TRBJ1-1; D perhaps matches TRBD1 (6 bases). This CDR3 region has 15 residues. CDR1 and CDR2 (germline): KGHDR, SFDVKD. The V end lost 8 bases, the J end lost 1 base, and 16 bases lay between the germline ends. Here the CDR3 DNA reads TGTGCCACCATGACTAGCGGGACAAGGAACACTGAAGCTTTCTTT. This codes for CATMTSGTRNTEAFF.

Turning to this clonotype: The junction departs from germline at one end; a sequencing error may be responsible. The CDR3 DNA sequence: TGTACCAGCTCACCACGGACAGGGGACTATGGCTACACCTTC. Amino acid sequence: CTSSPRTGDYGYTF. The V gene is TRBV14, the J gene TRBJ1-2; 9 bases map to TRBD1. There are 14 residues in the CDR3. Germline V gene data show CDR1 as SGHDN and CDR2 as FVKESK.

This chain uses TRBV13 with TRBJ2-7; a weak D match, TRBD1 (5 bases). CDR1 and CDR2 from the germline V gene are PRHDT and FYEKMQ (reference sequence). This CDR3 has 13 residues. The V end was cut by 5 bases, the J end by 5 bases, with 13 bases between. The CDR3 nucleotides are TGTGCCAGCAGCATCCAGGGAAGGAACGAGCAGTACTTC. The encoded protein is CASSIQGRNEQYF. Full variable domain (outside the CDR3, taken from reference TRBV13 and TRBJ2-7): AAGVIQSPRHLIKEKRETATLKCYPIPRHDTVYWYQQGPGQDPQFLISFYEKMQSDKGSIPDRFSAQQFSDYHSELNMSSLELGDSALYFCASSIQGRNEQYFGPGTRLTVT.

V is TRBV29-1 and J is TRBJ1-1; D is possibly TRBD1 (5 bases). Germline loops: CDR1 SQVTM, CDR2 ANQGSEA. The CDR3 covers 13 residues. V was pared by 7 bases and J by 1 base, with 13 bases between. Here the CDR3 reads CSAQGAANTEAFF. The CDR3 DNA sequence: TGCAGCGCCCAGGGTGCAGCGAACACTGAAGCTTTCTTT.

This clonotype turned up a few times. This chain links TRBV20-1 with TRBJ1-5; the match to TRBD1 covers 12 bases. V lost 5 bases and J lost 0; bases outside the gene matches: 8. The CDR3 runs 17 residues. Germline assignment: CDR1 DFQATT and CDR2 SNEGSKA (reference sequence). The CDR3 spells CSAGPGQGASSNQPQHF. Written as DNA, the CDR3 is TGCAGTGCTGGTCCGGGACAGGGGGCATCTAGCAATCAGCCCCAGCATTTT.

This clonotype appeared many times. The chain uses TRBV19 and TRBJ1-1, with D unresolved. The germline V gene encodes CDR1 LNHDA and CDR2 SQIVND (reference sequence). V was clipped by 1 base and J by 7 bases, with 4 bases between them. The CDR3 consists of 11 residues. The CDR3 DNA sequence: TGTGCCAGTAGTATAGGCTTTGAAGCTTTCTTT. Translation gives CASSIGFEAFF.

The chain recombines TRBV20-1 with TRBJ2-5; D might be TRBD1 or TRBD2, each matching 7 bases. V lost 1 base to trimming and J lost 5 bases, with 14 bases between them. The CDR3 has 14 amino acids. Germline V gives CDR1 DFQATT, CDR2 SNEGSKA (reference sequence). The CDR3 loop is CSARGQGLRETQYF. The CDR3 region has the DNA TGCAGTGCTAGAGGACAGGGACTAAGGGAGACCCAGTACTTC.

The genes are TRBV10-3 and TRBJ2-5; TRBD2 is a possible D gene (7 bases). There are 15 residues in the CDR3. Germline V gene sequence: CDR1 ENHRY, CDR2 SYGVKD. The germline V and J ends were trimmed by 2 bases and 5 bases, with 15 bases remaining between them. This CDR3 reads CAISEDPGRGETQYF. In DNA, the CDR3 is TGTGCCATCAGTGAGGACCCAGGGAGGGGGGAGACCCAGTACTTC.

This chain uses TRBV15 with TRBJ2-7, with D uncertain. The CDR3 has 17 amino acids. CDR1 and CDR2 (germline): LNHNV, YYDKDF (reference sequence). Trimming shortened V by 1 base and J by 2 bases, and 18 bases separated the two germline ends. The chain's CDR3 is CATSRVSVEASPYEQYF. In nucleotides, the CDR3 is TGTGCCACCAGCAGAGTGAGCGTAGAGGCGAGCCCCTACGAGCAGTACTTC.

The chain couples TRBV7-9 to TRBJ1-3; 9 nucleotides agree with TRBD1. Trimming removed 5 bases from V and 15 bases from J; junction bases left unmatched: 5. CDR3 length equals 11 residues. Germline lookup yields CDR1 SEHNR and CDR2 FQNEAQ (reference sequence). The CDR3 coding sequence is TGTGCCAGCAGCCCGGGACAGGGTCAATATTTT. It codes for CASSPGQGQYF.

Here the CDR3 reads CASTPSGGETQYF. For the CDR3, the DNA is TGTGCCAGCACCCCAAGTGGAGGCGAGACCCAGTACTTC. V gene TRBV7-2 combines with J gene TRBJ2-5; TRBD2 is a possible D gene (5 bases). Germline lookup yields CDR1 SGHTA and CDR2 FQGNSA. V was shortened by 7 bases and J by 5 bases, with 14 bases between the two germline ends. The CDR3 runs 13 residues.

The sample holds many counts of this clonotype. The chain couples TRBV7-8 to TRBJ1-5, with 7 bases identical to TRBD1. Germline V gives CDR1 SGHVS, CDR2 FQNEAQ. The ends lost 6 bases at V and 7 bases at J; junction bases unmatched: 12. The CDR3 extends over 15 amino acids. CDR3 coding DNA: TGTGCCAGCAGTCGGGCCGGGACAGACCCACAGCCCCAGCATTTT. It specifies CASSRAGTDPQPQHF.

This clonotype showed up many times. CDR3: CASSLAPGQGLGYTF. CDR3 in DNA: TGTGCCAGCAGCTTAGCCCCGGGACAGGGGTTAGGCTACACCTTC. This chain links TRBV7-2 with TRBJ1-2, with 10 bases fitting TRBD1. This CDR3 comprises 15 residues. Germline loops: CDR1 SGHTA, CDR2 FQGNSA. Losses at the gene ends were 0 bases for V and 8 bases for J; bases not matched to a gene: 6.

The chain carries TRBV11-1 and TRBJ2-2; TRBD2 agrees at 15 bases. This CDR3 spans 21 amino acids. Unmatched junction bases numbered 24, after V lost 11 bases and J lost 5 bases. The V gene's germline CDR1 is SGHAT and CDR2 FQDESV (reference sequence). The DNA of the CDR3 is TGTGCCTGGCCCGAAGTACTTGGACTAGCGGGAGGGCCCTCGGGAACCGGGGAGCTGTTTTTT. This codes for CAWPEVLGLAGGPSGTGELFF.

The CDR3 sequence: CATSSQYSSGRTQYF. The CDR3 DNA sequence: TGTGCCACCAGCAGCCAGTATTCTAGCGGCCGGACCCAGTACTTC. The rearrangement joins TRBV15 to TRBJ2-5; 7 bases are a match to TRBD2. The CDR3 has 15 residues. V trimming: 3 bases; J trimming: 7 bases; junction bases outside the gene matches: 11. Germline CDR1 LNHNV, CDR2 YYDKDF (reference sequence).

The V and J genes are TRBV7-9 and TRBJ1-5, with a tentative D call TRBD1 (6 bases). V was cut by 5 bases and J by 3 bases, with 23 bases left in between. The germline CDR1 and CDR2 sequences are SEHNR and FQNEAQ (reference sequence). CDR3 length: 18 amino acids. The CDR3 DNA sequence: TGTGCCAGCAGCCAAGAATTTTCTTGCAGGGGTTTCAATCAGCCCCAGCATTTT. Protein sequence: CASSQEFSCRGFNQPQHF.

This clonotype occurred many times. The J gene is TRBJ1-1, the V gene TRBV7-9; D is perhaps TRBD1 (5 bases). There are 15 residues in the CDR3. The germline V gene encodes CDR1 SEHNR and CDR2 FQNEAQ (reference sequence). V was pared by 5 bases and J by 0 bases, with 13 bases between. CDR3 nucleotide sequence: TGTGCCAGCAGCGTGACCCAGGGCCTGAACACTGAAGCTTTCTTT. Protein sequence: CASSVTQGLNTEAFF.

V is TRBV7-3 and J is TRBJ2-1; TRBD2 matches 7 bases. This CDR3 is built from 15 residues. J was trimmed by 1 base and V by 2 bases; bases with no gene match: 2. CDR1 and CDR2 (germline): SGHTA, FQGTGA. CDR3 sequence reads: CASSLAGDSYNEQFF. The CDR3 DNA follows: TGTGCCAGCAGCTTAGCGGGAGATTCCTACAATGAGCAGTTCTTC.

This clonotype was detected many times. The rearrangement links TRBV7-9 to TRBJ2-7, with a possible D match to TRBD1 (6 bases). This CDR3 is built from 17 residues. CDR1 SEHNR and CDR2 FQNEAQ come from the germline V gene (reference sequence). The V end was cut by 3 bases, the J end by 0 bases, with 18 bases between. The CDR3 region is CASSFGPGTTVSYEQYF. CDR3 nucleotides: TGTGCCAGCAGCTTCGGCCCCGGGACAACCGTCTCCTACGAGCAGTACTTC.

This clonotype was counted ten times or more. The chain links TRBV6-6 to TRBJ1-6, with a possible D match to TRBD1 (6 bases). Germline CDR1 reads MNHNY; CDR2 reads SVGAGI (reference sequence). The CDR3 has 14 residues. Trimming left V 2 bases short and J 8 bases short, with 10 bases between. CDR3 in amino acids: CASSYRGGDSPLHF. As DNA, the CDR3 is TGTGCCAGCAGTTACCGGGGGGGCGATTCACCCCTCCACTTT.

This chain joins TRBV7-2 and TRBJ2-5, with 10 nucleotides matching TRBD1. The CDR3 is made up of 13 amino acids. The V and J ends lost 5 bases and 9 bases, in that order; junction bases with no gene match: 6. Per germline, CDR1 SGHTA and CDR2 FQGNSA. CDR3 residues: CASSTSGTGAQYF. CDR3 DNA sequence: TGTGCCAGCAGCACCTCCGGGACAGGGGCCCAGTACTTC.

The genes are TRBV20-1 and TRBJ1-5; D unclear. Germline V gene sequence: CDR1 DFQATT, CDR2 SNEGSKA (reference sequence). Trimming cost V 5 bases and J 1 base, with 12 bases left between them. CDR3 size: 14 residues. CDR3 loop: CSARKARSNQPQHF. The CDR3 DNA reads TGCAGTGCTCGAAAGGCGCGGAGCAATCAGCCCCAGCATTTT.

A few counts support this clonotype. V is TRBV7-8 and J is TRBJ2-2, with D perhaps given as TRBD1 or TRBD2 (5 bases each). The CDR3 spans 15 residues. V lost 5 bases to trimming and J lost 4 bases, with 14 bases between them. The germline CDR1 and CDR2 sequences are SGHVS and FQNEAQ. Here the CDR3 DNA reads TGTGCCAGCAGCCAAGCAAATGGGGGCACCGGGGAGCTGTTTTTT. This codes for CASSQANGGTGELFF. Combining the CDR3 with reference TRBV7-8 and TRBJ2-2 gives the whole variable domain GAGVSQSPRYKVAKRGQDVALRCDPISGHVSLFWYQQALGQGPEFLTYFQNEAQLDKSGLPSDRFFAERPEGSVSTLKIQRTQQEDSAVYLCASSQANGGTGELFFGEGSRLTVL.